Included here is one TCR beta chain sequence, with context. The assay was immunoSEQ multiplex PCR, and TCRdb's table has in-frame clones only and misses some. This table holds a few hundred thousand clones, 80% to 90% found once. The data derive from a study of blood T cell repertoires in COVID-19. Participant-given clinical history determined each cohort assignment. The study recruited exposed participants who had met a COVID-19 case within 2 weeks before entry. Trimming shortened V by 2 bases and J by 2 bases, and 6 bases separated the two germline ends. This CDR3 contains 13 residues. Germline V lookup: CDR1 MNHEY, CDR2 SMNVEV (reference sequence).

The rearrangement uses TRBV27 and TRBJ1-1; D ambiguous. This TCR was recovered from a woman aged 25-40 years who had been exposed to COVID-19. What was sequenced was PBMCs or T cells enriched from blood (not recorded which). Here the CDR3 DNA reads TGTGCCAGCAGTTTACAGGCCAACACTGAAGCTTTCTTT. As protein: CASSLQANTEAFF.